This T cell receptor (beta chain) stems from a study of shared clonotypes between healthy human individuals. Study-wide context: Each donor contributed plates that comprised three CD4 naive, three CD4 memory, two CD8 naive and one CD8 memory. The study, taken as a whole, reports: Depth of sequencing was expected to influence donor clonotype sharing. Estimated clonotype richness was generally higher in naive than memory subsets. Large sequencing depth failed to make sorted-subset sequencing complete, rarefaction showed.

The method was immunoSEQ multiplex PCR; TCRdb's version includes in-frame clones alone and lacks a portion of them. The sample carries about 2.4 million clones, roughly 92% recorded once. Concerning this clone itself: No antigen is known for it.

The CDR3 is 15 residues long. Germline V lookup: CDR1 SGHTA, CDR2 FQGNSA. This TCR was recovered from a man between 18 and 35 years old in good health. What was sequenced was naive CD4+ T cells sorted from blood. Indicated subset: CD45RA+ positively selected. The V gene is TRBV7-2, the J gene TRBJ2-5; TRBD2 aligns across 7 bases. The J call may be mistaken, given a closer DNA end match to TRBJ2-7. In nucleotides, the CDR3 is TGTGCCAGCAGCTTATGGGGCGGGAGCGGCTACGAGCAGTACTTC. Protein sequence: CASSLWGGSGYEQYF.